This TCR beta chain was profiled in a study of Ad26.COV2.S vaccination and SARS-CoV-2 variants. The treatment was: some 20 received Ad26.COV2.S at low or high dose, single or two shots; about 5 received placebo; per-sample allocation not given. Day 63 following the first vaccine or placebo injection was when the samples were taken. The germline V and J ends were trimmed by 6 bases and 4 bases, with 12 bases remaining between them. The CDR3 is made up of 12 amino acids. Germline CDR1 reads SQVTM; CDR2 reads ANQGSEA. Sequencing used immunoSEQ multiplex PCR; TCRdb keeps in-frame clones, though not all of them. The sample consists of hundreds of thousands of clones, 70% to 90% of them appearing once.

Specimen: peripheral blood, collected in a trial of Ad26.COV2.S vaccine versus placebo. The chain joins TRBV29-1 to TRBJ1-2; D may be TRBD1 (6 bases). The receptor's source is a person aged 18 to 65 who received the Ad26.COV2.S COVID-19 vaccine or a placebo. The CDR3 region has the DNA TGCAGCGTCTCACAGGGAGGCTATGGCTACACCTTC. It encodes CSVSQGGYGYTF.